This T cell receptor (beta chain) was documented in a study of cytomegalovirus exposure and HLA in healthy donors. General observations from the study: Immune exposure was documented only through CMV serostatus.

Primers: 60 Vbeta forward and 13 Jbeta reverse. Libraries were prepared by immunoSEQ multiplex PCR; TCRdb keeps only in-frame clonotypes and omits some of them. The table shows around 190,000 clones, with about four fifths occurring only once. Concerning this clone itself: Its antigen remains unknown.

The CDR3 has 14 amino acids. The V end lost 10 bases, the J end lost 1 base, and 17 bases lay between the germline ends. Germline CDR1 MNHNS, CDR2 SASEGT. The chain carries TRBV6-1 and TRBJ2-7; TRBD2 is a possible D gene (5 bases). The specimen sequenced was PBMCs. This TCR came from a woman aged 30 to 39 in good health and CMV-seropositive. Here the CDR3 reads CATRRTESSYEQYF. The CDR3 nucleotides read TGTGCCACCCGGAGGACGGAATCTTCCTACGAGCAGTACTTC.